This T cell receptor beta chain is from a study of human T cells and chemical hapten exposure. Study-wide context: Minor volume differences among pooled libraries chiefly drove per-sample TCR yield variation.

This CDR3 is built from 13 residues. CDR1 is SQVTM and CDR2 is ANQGSEA in the germline V gene. Trimming removed 5 bases at V and 10 bases at J, with 20 bases between. This clonotype has at least ten counts. Noted time point: patch test 2, 6 weeks after DPC sensitization. The treatment here: therapeutic diphenylcyclopropenone sensitization with weekly scalp DPC. Methods used by the authors: The number of TCRs in each sample had a median of 95,638 and spanned about 23,224 to 690,600. TCRdb reprocessed the RACE reads with MiXCR, giving one entry per CDR3 protein. The V and J calls and clone size are TCRdb's, not the authors'. This sample yields about 40,000 distinct CDR3 sequences, of which less than 4% are seen a single time; more than 6.5% belongs to the top ten.

The chain has TRBV29-1 and TRBJ1-2; D not certain. Sequences were derived from whole blood, sampled in connection with sensitization to the hapten diphenylcyclopropenone (DPC). The receptor was isolated from a man aged 35 to 55 with alopecia areata. Some clones in this sample may be carry-over from other donors' samples. This CDR3 reads CSVQKSVSATYTF. As DNA, the CDR3 is TGCAGCGTTCAAAAGTCCGTCTCAGCGACCTACACCTTC.